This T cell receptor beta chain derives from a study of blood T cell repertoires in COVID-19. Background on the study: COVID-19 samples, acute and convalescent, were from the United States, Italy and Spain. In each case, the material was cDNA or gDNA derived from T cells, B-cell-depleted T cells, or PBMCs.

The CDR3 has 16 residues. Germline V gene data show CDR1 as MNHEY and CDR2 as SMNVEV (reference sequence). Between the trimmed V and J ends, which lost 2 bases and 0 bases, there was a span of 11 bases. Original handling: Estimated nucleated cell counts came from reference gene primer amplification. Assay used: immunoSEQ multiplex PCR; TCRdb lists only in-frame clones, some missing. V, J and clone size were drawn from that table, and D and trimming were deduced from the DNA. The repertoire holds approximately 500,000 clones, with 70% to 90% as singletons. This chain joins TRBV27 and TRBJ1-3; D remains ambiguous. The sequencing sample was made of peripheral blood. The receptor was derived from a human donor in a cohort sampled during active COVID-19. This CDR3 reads CASSLTGVPSGNTIYF. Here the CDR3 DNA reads TGTGCCAGCAGTTTAACCGGGGTTCCCTCTGGAAACACCATATATTTT.